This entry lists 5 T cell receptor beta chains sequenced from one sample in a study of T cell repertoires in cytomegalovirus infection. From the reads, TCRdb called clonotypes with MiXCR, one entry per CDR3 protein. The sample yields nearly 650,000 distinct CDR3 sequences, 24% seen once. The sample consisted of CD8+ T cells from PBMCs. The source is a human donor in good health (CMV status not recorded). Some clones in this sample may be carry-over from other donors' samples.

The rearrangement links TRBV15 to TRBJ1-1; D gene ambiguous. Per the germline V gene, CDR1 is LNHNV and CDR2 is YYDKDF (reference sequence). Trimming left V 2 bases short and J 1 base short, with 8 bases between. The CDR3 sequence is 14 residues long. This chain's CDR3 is CATSRPSRNTEAFF. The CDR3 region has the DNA TGTGCCACCAGCAGACCTTCAAGGAACACTGAAGCTTTCTTT.

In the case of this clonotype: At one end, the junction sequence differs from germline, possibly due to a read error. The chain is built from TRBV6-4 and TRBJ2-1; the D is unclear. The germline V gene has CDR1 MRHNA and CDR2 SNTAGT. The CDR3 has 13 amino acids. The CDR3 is CANSVAPPREQFF. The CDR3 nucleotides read TGTGCCAACAGTGTGGCTCCTCCCCGGGAGCAGTTCTTC.

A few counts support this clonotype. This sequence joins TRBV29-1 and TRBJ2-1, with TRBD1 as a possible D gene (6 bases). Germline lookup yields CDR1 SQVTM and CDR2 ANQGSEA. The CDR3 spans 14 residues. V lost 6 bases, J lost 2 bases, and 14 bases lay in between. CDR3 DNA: TGCAGCGTCGAACAGGGATTAGCCTACAATGAGCAGTTCTTC. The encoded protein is CSVEQGLAYNEQFF.

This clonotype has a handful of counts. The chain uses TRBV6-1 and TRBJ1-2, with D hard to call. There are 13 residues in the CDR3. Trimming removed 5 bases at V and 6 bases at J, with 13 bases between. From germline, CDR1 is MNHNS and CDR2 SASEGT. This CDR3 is CASSPWDRDGYTF. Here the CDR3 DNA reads TGTGCCAGCAGTCCCTGGGATCGCGATGGCTACACCTTC.

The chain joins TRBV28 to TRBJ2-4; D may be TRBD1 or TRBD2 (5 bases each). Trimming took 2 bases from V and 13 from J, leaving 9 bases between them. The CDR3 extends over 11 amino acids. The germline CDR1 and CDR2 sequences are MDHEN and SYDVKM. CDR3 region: CASSLGGDQYF. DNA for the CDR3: TGTGCCAGCAGTTTAGGGGGTGACCAGTACTTC.